Below, 6 T cell receptor beta chains from the same sample are listed, as sequenced in a study of cytomegalovirus exposure and HLA in healthy donors. A multiplex PCR was run with 60 Vbeta primers and 13 Jbeta primers. Only in-frame clones appear in the TCRdb table, and some are missing; sequencing was by immunoSEQ multiplex PCR. Among under 200,000 clones listed, under 80% were seen once. Sample: PBMCs. These receptors were taken from a woman in her twenties or thirties in good health and CMV-seronegative.

The V gene is TRBV20-1, the J gene TRBJ1-1; D unresolved. This CDR3 has 11 residues. V dropped 4 bases and J dropped 1 base, with 4 bases sitting between them. Germline V lookup: CDR1 DFQATT, CDR2 SNEGSKA (reference sequence). The CDR3: CSATKNTEAFF. CDR3 nucleotide sequence: TGCAGTGCTACCAAGAACACTGAAGCTTTCTTT.

This sequence joins TRBV13 and TRBJ1-1; 7 nucleotides match TRBD1. Germline loops: CDR1 PRHDT, CDR2 FYEKMQ (reference sequence). The CDR3 is 15 residues long. J lost 0 bases, V lost 5 bases, and 6 bases had no gene match. Here the CDR3 reads CASSHRDRLNTEAFF. DNA for the CDR3: TGTGCCAGCAGCCACCGGGACAGATTGAACACTGAAGCTTTCTTT.

Comments on this clone: At one end, the junction sequence differs from germline, possibly due to a read error. The chain has TRBV5-1 and TRBJ2-6; perhaps TRBD1 as D (5 bases). The CDR3 consists of 16 residues. Germline V gene data show CDR1 as SGHRS and CDR2 as YFSETQ. Here the CDR3 reads CASSLITSSGANGLTF. The CDR3 DNA follows: TGCGCCAGCAGCTTAATAACTTCCTCTGGGGCCAACGGCCTGACTTTC. The entire variable domain, with the rest obtained from reference TRBV5-1 and TRBJ2-6, is as follows: KAGVTQTPRYLIKTRGQQVTLSCSPISGHRSVSWYQQTPGQGLQFLFEYFSETQRNKGNFPGRFSGRQFSNSRSEMNVSTLELGDSALYLCASSLITSSGANGLTFGAGSRLTVL.

The rearrangement uses TRBV25-1 and TRBJ1-2, with 8 bases lining up with TRBD1. The ends lost 2 bases at V and 8 bases at J; junction bases unmatched: 7. The CDR3 has 14 amino acids. Germline V lookup: CDR1 MGHDK, CDR2 SYGVNS. CDR3 DNA sequence: TGTGCCAGCAGTGAAGAAGACAGGGGTCACGGCTACACCTTC. Protein: CASSEEDRGHGYTF.

The V and J genes are TRBV14 and TRBJ2-2; 8 nucleotides align to TRBD2. The V and J ends lost 0 bases and 5 bases, in that order; junction bases with no gene match: 8. There are 17 residues in the CDR3. Germline assignment: CDR1 SGHDN and CDR2 FVKESK. This CDR3 reads CASSQEKLAGFTGELFF. The CDR3 coding sequence is TGTGCCAGCAGCCAAGAGAAGCTAGCGGGTTTTACCGGGGAGCTGTTTTTT.

CDR3 DNA: TGTGCCAGCAGCAACCGCACAGGGAGTTACGAGCAGTACTTC. Its protein product is CASSNRTGSYEQYF. This chain links TRBV7-8 with TRBJ2-7; weak D call: TRBD1 (6 bases). The CDR3 loop spans 14 amino acids. CDR1 and CDR2 (germline): SGHVS, FQNEAQ. V shed 5 bases and J shed 4 bases, with 15 bases lying between them. Filled out from reference TRBV7-8 and TRBJ2-7, the complete variable domain reads GAGVSQSPRYKVAKRGQDVALRCDPISGHVSLFWYQQALGQGPEFLTYFQNEAQLDKSGLPSDRFFAERPEGSVSTLKIQRTQQEDSAVYLCASSNRTGSYEQYFGPGTRLTVT.